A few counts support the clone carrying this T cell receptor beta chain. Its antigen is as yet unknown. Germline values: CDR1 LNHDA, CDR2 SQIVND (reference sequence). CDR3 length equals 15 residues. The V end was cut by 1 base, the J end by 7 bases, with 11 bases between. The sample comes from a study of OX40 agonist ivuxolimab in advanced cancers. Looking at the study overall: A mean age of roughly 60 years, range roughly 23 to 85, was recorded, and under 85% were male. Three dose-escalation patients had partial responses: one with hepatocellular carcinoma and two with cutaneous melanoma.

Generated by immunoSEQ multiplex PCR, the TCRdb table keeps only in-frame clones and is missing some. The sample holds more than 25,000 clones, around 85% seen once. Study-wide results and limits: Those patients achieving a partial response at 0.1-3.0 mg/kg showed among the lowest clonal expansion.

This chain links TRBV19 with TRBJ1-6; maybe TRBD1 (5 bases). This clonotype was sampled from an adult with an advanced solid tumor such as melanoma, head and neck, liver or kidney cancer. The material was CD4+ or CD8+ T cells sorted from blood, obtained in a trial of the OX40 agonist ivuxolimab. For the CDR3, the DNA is TGTGCCAGTAGTATAGCCGCGGGGGGGAATTCACCCCTCCACTTT. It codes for CASSIAAGGNSPLHF.